Each of the 28 T cell receptor beta chains below was sequenced from the same sample in a study of shared clonotypes between healthy human individuals. Some clones are missing from TCRdb's copy, which holds only in-frame ones; the method was immunoSEQ multiplex PCR. The sample consists of around 2,100,000 clones, just under 95% of them appearing once. In the naive CD8 group, cells lacked CD45RO and were positively selected for CCR7, so terminally differentiated effector memory CD45RA+ cells were left out. Sequencing used naive CD8+ T cells sorted from blood. The source of these receptors is a man younger than 35 in good health.

The V gene is TRBV29-1, the J gene TRBJ1-1; possibly TRBD1 for D (6 bases). V shed 1 base and J shed 4 bases, with 13 bases lying between them. The CDR3 has 14 residues. CDR1 is SQVTM and CDR2 is ANQGSEA in the germline V gene. The CDR3 DNA reads as TGCAGCGTTGAAGGGGGGCTAGGGTCCACTGAAGCTTTCTTT. This encodes CSVEGGLGSTEAFF. Based on the CDR3 plus reference TRBV29-1 and TRBJ1-1, the full variable domain is SAVISQKPSRDICQRGTSLTIQCQVDSQVTMMFWYRQQPGQSLTLIATANQGSEATYESGFVIDKFPISRPNLTFSTLTVSNMSPEDSSIYLCSVEGGLGSTEAFFGQGTRLTVV.

The genes are TRBV7-9 and TRBJ2-7; weak D call: TRBD1 (7 bases). V was clipped by 5 bases and J by 4 bases, with 18 bases between them. CDR1 SEHNR and CDR2 FQNEAQ come from the germline V gene (reference sequence). CDR3 length: 15 amino acids. DNA for the CDR3: TGTGCCAGCAGCGTAGTTCAGGGGGGATTATACGAGCAGTACTTC. Protein: CASSVVQGGLYEQYF.

The chain carries TRBV5-1 and TRBJ1-1, with a tentative D call TRBD1 (5 bases). The CDR3 is 17 amino acids. Germline V gene lookup returns CDR1 SGHRS and CDR2 YFSETQ. V was trimmed by 0 bases and J by 4 bases, leaving 19 bases between them. The CDR3 here is CASSLAVVGGRGTEAFF. The CDR3 nucleotides read TGCGCCAGCAGCTTGGCCGTGGTCGGGGGAAGGGGCACTGAAGCTTTCTTT.

The chain recombines TRBV27 with TRBJ2-7; 7 nucleotides agree with TRBD2. CDR1 MNHEY and CDR2 SMNVEV come from the germline V gene (reference sequence). V shed 8 bases and J 7 bases; nucleotides not matched to a gene: 14. The CDR3 totals 14 residues. The CDR3 loop is CASSSGGSLKEQYF. CDR3 in DNA: TGTGCCAGCTCCTCGGGGGGTTCCCTTAAAGAGCAGTACTTC.

The chain joins TRBV10-3 to TRBJ1-2, with unresolved D. The V end was cut by 8 bases, the J end by 7 bases, with 17 bases between. The germline gives CDR1 ENHRY, CDR2 SYGVKD. There are 13 residues in the CDR3. The DNA for the CDR3 is TGTGCCATCCAGGAACCGTCATCTGCTGGCTACACCTTC. Its translation: CAIQEPSSAGYTF.

This clone occurred once. This chain joins TRBV4-1 and TRBJ2-3; D remains ambiguous. The CDR3 spans 13 residues. Germline V gene data show CDR1 as MGHRA and CDR2 as YSYEKL. The ends were cut back, 4 bases at V and 1 base at J, with 6 bases in the middle. This CDR3 reads CASSPVGTDTQYF. In DNA form, the CDR3 reads TGCGCCAGCAGCCCGGTGGGCACAGATACGCAGTATTTT.

The chain carries TRBV10-3 and TRBJ2-1; TRBD1 might be the D (5 bases). Trimming took 7 bases from V and 5 from J, leaving 15 bases between them. Germline-derived CDR1 and CDR2 are ENHRY and SYGVKD. The CDR3 loop spans 14 amino acids. CDR3 coding DNA: TGTGCCATCAAACAGGAGCCAAGCGACAATGAGCAGTTCTTC. Its translation: CAIKQEPSDNEQFF.

J is TRBJ2-1 and V is TRBV19; tentatively, D is TRBD1 (5 bases). The CDR3 is 18 amino acids. Looked up from germline, CDR1 is LNHDA and CDR2 is SQIVND (reference sequence). V lost 0 bases and J lost 6, with 21 bases in between. The CDR3 is CASSIDLWTRATFNEQFF. The CDR3 coding sequence is TGTGCCAGTAGTATAGATCTATGGACCAGGGCCACGTTCAATGAGCAGTTCTTC.

In the case of this clone: In the same sample, other DNA sequences code for this CDR3. The chain couples TRBV6-5 to TRBJ1-1; tentatively, D is TRBD1 (6 bases). The V end lost 6 bases, the J end lost 11 bases, and 16 bases lay between the germline ends. The V gene's germline CDR1 is MNHEY and CDR2 SVGAGI. This CDR3 has 12 residues. The CDR3 protein is CASSPTGSEAFF. CDR3 coding DNA: TGTGCCAGCAGCCCGACAGGATCCGAGGCTTTCTTT.

This chain connects TRBV6-6 to TRBJ2-7; no clear D. The CDR3 loop spans 12 amino acids. V was shortened by 11 bases and J by 1 base, with 12 bases between the two germline ends. CDR1 is MNHNY and CDR2 is SVGAGI in the germline V gene (reference sequence). The CDR3 protein is CALRGDSYEQYF. The CDR3 nucleotides read TGTGCCCTGAGAGGCGATTCCTACGAGCAGTACTTC.

The genes are TRBV2 and TRBJ2-1; a weak D match, TRBD2 (6 bases). V lost 9 bases, J lost 2 bases, and 11 bases lay in between. The CDR3 consists of 13 residues. CDR1 is SNHLY, CDR2 FYNNEI, per germline. CDR3 sequence reads: CASGGSPYNEQFF. In nucleotides, the CDR3 is TGTGCCAGTGGAGGGAGTCCCTACAATGAGCAGTTCTTC.

This chain connects TRBV10-2 to TRBJ1-1, with D unclear. V shed 2 bases and J shed 6 bases, with 7 bases lying between them. CDR3 size: 12 residues. CDR1 and CDR2 (germline): WSHSY, SAAADI. CDR3 bases: TGCGCCAGCAGTGAGGGGAGCGCTGAAGCTTTCTTT. Translated, it gives CASSEGSAEAFF.

This clone has a single count. The chain carries TRBV7-9 and TRBJ1-1; 8 bases match TRBD1. Unmatched junction bases numbered 5, after V lost 4 bases and J lost 1 base. The V gene's germline CDR1 is SEHNR and CDR2 FQNEAQ (reference sequence). The CDR3 length is 15 residues. The CDR3 spells CASSSRTGQNTEAFF. The CDR3 nucleotides read TGTGCCAGCAGCTCAAGGACAGGGCAGAACACTGAAGCTTTCTTT.

The rearrangement joins TRBV6-5 to TRBJ2-1; D is unresolved. The CDR3 covers 15 residues. Germline V gene lookup returns CDR1 MNHEY and CDR2 SVGAGI. Trimming cost V 0 bases and J 6 bases, with 12 bases left between them. The DNA of the CDR3 is TGTGCCAGCAGTTACTCCCTTGGATCTTCCAATGAGCAGTTCTTC. It specifies CASSYSLGSSNEQFF.

To note about this clone: A read error may account for a junction end that differs from germline. V is TRBV4-1 and J is TRBJ1-3; D may be TRBD1 (6 bases). The CDR3 is made up of 14 amino acids. Germline V gene sequence: CDR1 MGHRA, CDR2 YSYEKL. The CDR3 sequence: CASTQTGSGNTIYF. The CDR3 DNA sequence: TGCGCCAGCACCCAAACAGGGAGTGGAAACACCATATATTTT.

Worth noting for this clone: The identical CDR3 is also encoded by other nucleotide sequences in the sample. The chain uses TRBV27 and TRBJ2-2, with TRBD1 identical over 11 bases. The germline CDR1 and CDR2 sequences are MNHEY and SMNVEV (reference sequence). The trim removed 5 bases at V and 2 bases at J, leaving 4 bases unmatched. The CDR3 spans 16 residues. The CDR3 sequence is CASSPRTGGNTGELFF. CDR3 in DNA: TGTGCCAGCAGTCCAAGGACAGGGGGCAACACCGGGGAGCTGTTTTTT.

The V gene is TRBV30, the J gene TRBJ2-7; tentatively, D is TRBD1 (6 bases). Germline V CDR1 and CDR2: GTSNPN, SVGIG (reference sequence). The CDR3 has 15 amino acids. V gave up 5 bases and J gave up 3 bases, with 20 bases separating them. Written as DNA, the CDR3 is TGTGCCTGGCAACCCGGGACAAAGGTGGTCTACGAGCAGTACTTC. It translates to CAWQPGTKVVYEQYF.

The rearrangement links TRBV14 to TRBJ1-1, with a tentative D call TRBD1 (6 bases). V lost 0 bases and J 0 bases, leaving 11 bases between the germline ends. Per the germline V gene, CDR1 is SGHDN and CDR2 is FVKESK. The CDR3 extends over 16 amino acids. The CDR3 sequence is CASSQEAGHLNTEAFF. The CDR3 coding sequence is TGTGCCAGCAGCCAAGAAGCGGGACATTTGAACACTGAAGCTTTCTTT.

The V gene is TRBV10-3, the J gene TRBJ2-3, with D unresolved. V was shortened by 0 bases and J by 0 bases, with 13 bases between the two germline ends. The CDR3 runs to 17 residues. CDR1 and CDR2 (germline): ENHRY, SYGVKD. The CDR3 coding sequence is TGTGCCATCAGTGAGTCAGGGAACTCTCTAAGCACAGATACGCAGTATTTT. Encoded protein: CAISESGNSLSTDTQYF.

The genes are TRBV7-2 and TRBJ2-7; TRBD1 might be the D (6 bases). The V gene lost 5 bases and the J gene lost 2 bases, with 13 bases spanning the gap. The CDR3 is 14 residues long. CDR1 is SGHTA, CDR2 FQGNSA, per germline. The CDR3 protein is CASSQDSFTYEQYF. The CDR3 DNA reads as TGTGCCAGCAGCCAGGACAGCTTTACCTACGAGCAGTACTTC.

This sequence joins TRBV30 and TRBJ1-1, with a tentative D call TRBD1 (6 bases). The CDR3 extends over 13 amino acids. V lost 2 bases, J lost 6 bases, and 13 bases lay in between. Germline values: CDR1 GTSNPN, CDR2 SVGIG (reference sequence). Written as DNA, the CDR3 is TGTGCCTGGAGTCTGAACAGGGCGTCTGAAGCTTTCTTT. Protein sequence: CAWSLNRASEAFF.

V and J are TRBV7-9 and TRBJ1-5, with D unclear. Germline lookup yields CDR1 SEHNR and CDR2 FQNEAQ (reference sequence). Trimming pared 5 bases from V and 3 bases from J, leaving 8 bases between. The CDR3 totals 13 residues. CDR3 coding DNA: TGTGCCAGCAGCCCTAGTACCAATCAGCCCCAGCATTTT. Amino acids: CASSPSTNQPQHF.

The chain carries TRBV29-1 and TRBJ2-7, with no clear D. The V and J ends lost 4 bases and 0 bases respectively, with 7 bases between them. This CDR3 has 12 amino acids. Germline values: CDR1 SQVTM, CDR2 ANQGSEA. For the CDR3, the DNA is TGCAGCGTTGGGGTCAGCTCCTACGAGCAGTACTTC. Its translation: CSVGVSSYEQYF.

V and J are TRBV28 and TRBJ2-1; no reliable D call. CDR3 length: 12 amino acids. V was trimmed by 6 bases and J by 6 bases, leaving 9 bases between them. Per the germline V gene, CDR1 is MDHEN and CDR2 is SYDVKM. The CDR3 region has the DNA TGTGCCAGCAGCGCTAGTGGCAATGAGCAGTTCTTC. Amino acid sequence: CASSASGNEQFF.

The V and J genes are TRBV5-6 and TRBJ1-2; no definite D call. Per the germline V gene, CDR1 is SGHDT and CDR2 is YYEEEE. The CDR3 consists of 15 residues. V was pared by 7 bases and J by 4 bases, with 20 bases between. The CDR3 sequence is CASLRLSRKTYGYTF. The CDR3 region has the DNA TGTGCCAGCTTGCGCCTCAGTCGAAAGACCTATGGCTACACCTTC.

V usage is TRBV9 and J usage is TRBJ2-2; no firm D call. The CDR3 spans 15 residues. Germline V lookup: CDR1 SGDLS, CDR2 YYNGEE. The V end lost 0 bases, the J end lost 4 bases, and 10 bases lay between the germline ends. CDR3 amino acids: CASSVEVFTTGELFF. In DNA form, the CDR3 reads TGTGCCAGCAGCGTAGAGGTCTTCACCACCGGGGAGCTGTTTTTT.

The J gene is TRBJ2-2, the V gene TRBV2; D perhaps matches TRBD1 (6 bases). From germline, CDR1 is SNHLY and CDR2 FYNNEI. This CDR3 spans 18 amino acids. V was clipped by 5 bases and J by 2 bases, with 21 bases between them. The CDR3 sequence is CASSTILLGQLNTGELFF. DNA for the CDR3: TGTGCCAGCAGTACAATACTTCTAGGACAGCTCAACACCGGGGAGCTGTTTTTT.

This sequence joins TRBV28 and TRBJ1-1, with 8 bases matching TRBD1. The CDR3 totals 14 residues. The ends lost 2 bases at V and 7 bases at J; junction bases unmatched: 6. The germline V gene encodes CDR1 MDHEN and CDR2 SYDVKM. In DNA form, the CDR3 reads TGTGCCAGCAGTTTAGGGGCAGGGGGCATTGAAGCTTTCTTT. Translated, it gives CASSLGAGGIEAFF.